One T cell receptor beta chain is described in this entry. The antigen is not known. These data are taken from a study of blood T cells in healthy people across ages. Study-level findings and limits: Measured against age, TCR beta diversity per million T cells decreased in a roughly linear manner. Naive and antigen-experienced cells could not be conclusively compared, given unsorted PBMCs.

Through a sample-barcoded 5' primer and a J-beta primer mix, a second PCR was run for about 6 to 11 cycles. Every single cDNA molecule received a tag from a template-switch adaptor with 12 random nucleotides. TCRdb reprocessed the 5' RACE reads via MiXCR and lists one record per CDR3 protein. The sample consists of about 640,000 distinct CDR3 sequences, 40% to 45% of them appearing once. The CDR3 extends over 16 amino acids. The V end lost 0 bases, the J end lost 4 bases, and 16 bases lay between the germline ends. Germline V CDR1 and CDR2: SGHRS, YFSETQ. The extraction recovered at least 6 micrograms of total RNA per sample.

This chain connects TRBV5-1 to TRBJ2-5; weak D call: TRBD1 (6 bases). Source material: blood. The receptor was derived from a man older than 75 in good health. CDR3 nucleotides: TGCGCCAGCAGCTTGGACGGGCAGGGGAAGGGAGAGACCCAGTACTTC. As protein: CASSLDGQGKGETQYF.